These T cell receptor beta chains were read from a single sample in a study of blood T cell repertoires in COVID-19. The data were produced by immunoSEQ multiplex PCR, yet TCRdb's version contains in-frame clones alone and is incomplete. The repertoire holds some 290,000 clones, with 85% to 90% as singletons. The sample consisted of PBMCs or T cells enriched from blood (not recorded which). The receptors originated from a woman aged 30 to 39 who had recovered from COVID-19. Each CDR3 is given with its conserved first and last residue. The order of the fields is clone size, J gene, V gene, D gene, CDR3 protein, CDR3 DNA. The D gene is left open where the match is weak. Clone size is not always given. Where it is, it says once, few, many or a class for expanded clones.

NA TRBJ2-7 TRBV10-1 TRBD1 CASSVYRGYEQYF TGCGCCAGCAGTGTTTACAGGGGCTACGAGCAGTACTTC
NA TRBJ1-2 TRBV5-4 NA CASSFRQDYGYTF TGTGCCAGCAGCTTTCGACAGGACTATGGCTACACCTTC
NA TRBJ2-5 TRBV11-3 NA CASSPGTTPQYQETQYF TGTGCCAGCAGCCCCGGGACAACACCACAGTACCAAGAGACCCAGTACTTC
NA TRBJ2-1 TRBV4-3 TRBD2 CASSQEAGGYNEQFF TGCGCCAGCAGCCAAGAGGCGGGAGGTTACAATGAGCAGTTCTTC
many TRBJ1-2 TRBV29-1 NA CSVDRQSYGYTF TGCAGCGTTGATAGACAGAGCTATGGCTACACCTTC
once TRBJ2-7 TRBV5-1 NA CASSLGTQAGYEQYF TGCGCCAGCAGCTTGGGTACACAGGCAGGGTACGAGCAGTACTTC
NA TRBJ2-1 TRBV7-9 NA CASSFPPKSGKIYNEQFF TGTGCCAGCAGCTTTCCCCCGAAGAGCGGCAAAATTTACAATGAGCAGTTCTTC
NA TRBJ2-1 TRBV3-1/TRBV3-2 NA CASMERNEQFF TGTGCCAGCATGGAGCGTAATGAGCAGTTCTTC
NA TRBJ1-5 TRBV2 NA CASSELSGYQPQHF TGTGCCAGCAGTGAACTGTCGGGTTACCAGCCCCAGCATTTT
NA TRBJ1-4 TRBV28 NA CASRGIAARHEKLFF TGTGCCAGCAGAGGAATAGCTGCTCGGCATGAAAAACTGTTTTTT
NA TRBJ2-5 TRBV18 NA CASSPGSGWETQYF TGTGCCAGCTCGCCCGGTTCCGGTTGGGAGACCCAGTACTTC
NA TRBJ2-2 TRBV3-1/TRBV3-2 NA CASSANDRSTGELFF TGTGCCAGCAGCGCTAATGACAGAAGCACCGGGGAGCTGTTTTTT
NA TRBJ1-5 TRBV19 NA CASSIGLGGQPQHF TGTGCCAGTAGTATTGGACTTGGTGGTCAGCCCCAGCATTTT
NA TRBJ1-3 TRBV7-8 NA CASSLVQRTFGNTIYF TGTGCCAGCAGCTTAGTTCAACGGACATTTGGAAACACCATATATTTT
NA TRBJ2-1 TRBV12-5 NA CASLQAHEQFF TGTGCTAGTCTCCAGGCCCATGAGCAGTTCTTC
NA TRBJ1-3 TRBV7-2 TRBD1 CASSLEGALSGNTIYF TGTGCCAGCAGCTTAGAGGGGGCTCTCTCTGGAAACACCATATATTTT
NA TRBJ1-4 TRBV3-1/TRBV3-2 TRBD1 CASSQQATGVDEKLFF TGTGCCAGCAGCCAACAAGCGACAGGGGTAGATGAAAAACTGTTTTTT
NA TRBJ2-5 TRBV28 NA CASRTWTRTKLGETQYF TGTGCCAGCAGGACATGGACACGGACTAAGTTAGGGGAGACCCAGTACTTC
NA TRBJ2-5 TRBV27 TRBD1 CASSPGTGGETQYF TGTGCCAGCAGTCCAGGGACAGGGGGCGAGACCCAGTACTTC
once TRBJ1-3 TRBV19 TRBD1 CASSGTGWSSGNTIYF TGTGCCAGTAGCGGGACAGGATGGAGCTCTGGAAACACCATATATTTT
NA TRBJ2-3 TRBV21-1 NA CASNPILNPGTSGRARKTDTQYF TGTGCCAGCAACCCAATTTTAAACCCCGGGACTAGCGGGAGGGCCCGTAAAACAGATACGCAGTATTTT
few TRBJ1-2 TRBV4-3 TRBD1 CASSHPTGTGTNYGYTF TGCGCCAGCAGCCACCCCACCGGGACAGGGACTAACTATGGCTACACCTTC
NA TRBJ2-6 TRBV11-3 NA CASSHYSGANVLTF TGTGCCAGCAGCCACTACTCTGGGGCCAACGTCCTGACTTTC
NA TRBJ2-1 TRBV12-3/TRBV12-4 NA CASSPVAKHEQFF TGTGCCAGCAGCCCCGTCGCCAAGCATGAGCAGTTCTTC
NA TRBJ2-2 TRBV24-1 NA CATEGRTDTGELFF TGTGCCACTGAGGGCCGAACGGACACCGGGGAGCTGTTTTTT
few TRBJ1-1 TRBV2 TRBD1 CASGTGVLGEAFF TGTGCCAGCGGGACAGGGGTCCTCGGGGAAGCTTTCTTT
NA TRBJ2-2 TRBV19 NA CASSVQNTGELFF TGTGCCAGTAGTGTACAAAACACCGGGGAGCTGTTTTTT
NA TRBJ2-3 TRBV3-1/TRBV3-2 NA CASSQDAPGVFRVVSDTQYF TGTGCCAGCAGCCAAGATGCGCCAGGGGTCTTCAGGGTTGTTTCAGATACGCAGTATTTT
NA TRBJ2-7 TRBV7-9 NA CASSRSGTPREQYF TGTGCCAGCAGCCGGAGCGGGACACCTCGCGAGCAGTACTTC
NA TRBJ1-6 TRBV4-1 TRBD1 CASSPMGQTGSYNSPLHF TGCGCCAGCAGCCCGATGGGACAGACCGGCTCCTATAATTCACCCCTCCACTTT
NA TRBJ2-3 TRBV5-1 TRBD1 CASIRDSSTDTQYF TGCGCCAGCATCCGGGACAGTAGCACAGATACGCAGTATTTT
NA TRBJ2-1 TRBV10-1 NA CASNGTSRCNEQFF TGCGCCAGCAACGGGACTTCCCGCTGCAATGAGCAGTTCTTC